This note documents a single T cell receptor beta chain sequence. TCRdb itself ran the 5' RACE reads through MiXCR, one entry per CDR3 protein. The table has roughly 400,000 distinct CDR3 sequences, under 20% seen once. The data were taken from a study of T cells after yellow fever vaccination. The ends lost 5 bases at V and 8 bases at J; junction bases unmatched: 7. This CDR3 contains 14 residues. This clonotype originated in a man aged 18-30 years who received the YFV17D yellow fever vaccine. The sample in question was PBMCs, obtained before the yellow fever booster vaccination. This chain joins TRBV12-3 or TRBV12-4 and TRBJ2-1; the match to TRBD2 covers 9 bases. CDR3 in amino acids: CASSPGLASDEQFF. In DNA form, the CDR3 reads TGTGCCAGCAGTCCCGGACTAGCGTCCGATGAGCAGTTCTTC.